This is a list of T cell receptor beta chains from one sample in a study of blood T cell repertoires in COVID-19. Clones were sequenced by immunoSEQ multiplex PCR, and TCRdb holds only the in-frame ones, with some missing. Among about 150,000 clones listed, around 83% were seen once. The specimen sequenced was peripheral blood. The receptors were gathered from a woman aged 55-70 years with COVID-19, enrolled during active disease. Each CDR3 is given without its conserved first and last residue. Rows give clone size only sometimes, using once, few, many, or a class for an expanded clone.

>13|.|TRBV18
ASSPVDSHNQPQH
>12|.|TRBV2
ASSVTGGNNEQF
>14|.|TRBV18
ASSRRGGPNNYGYT
>13|.|TRBV13
ASSSWMDRPYGYT
>16|.|TRBV19
ASSTQPGQGYMNTEAF
>12|once|TRBV6-5
ASDLAGAVKEQF
>13|.|TRBV19
ASSINYFGGWGYT
>11|.|TRBV7-9
ASSIQGTGGYT
>14|.|TRBV29-1
SVAGLSGKGGTEAF
>11|.|TRBV6-5
ASSLQEYNEQF
>12|.|TRBV6-6
ASSWTAPNYEQY
>13|once|TRBV5-8
ASSLGGQGGHEQY
>10|few|TRBV29-1
SVQAMDTEAF
>12|once|TRBV5-1
ASSSGLVSDTQY
>11|.|TRBV30
AWSSIRGLGYT
>14|.|TRBV19
ASSITPMLREETQY
>14|few|TRBV6-5
ASSYLGLAGGIEQF
>14|.|TRBV9
ASSVFDRGNTGELF
>13|.|TRBV6-5
ASSWGQIPQETQY
>12|once|TRBV5-1
ASGPKGALTEAF
>13|.|TRBV11-2
ASIQTPGGLREQY
>13|.|TRBV21-1
ASSKKDSLRETQY
>12|once|TRBV5-1
ASSVEAVGYGYT
>13|.|TRBV5-1
ASSLLRGRGIEQF
>14|.|TRBV19
ASSGRGGADNQPQH
>12|.|TRBV6-1
ASSEFRDRDDYT
>12|.|TRBV27
ASSTGGASYGYT
>13|.|TRBV3-1/TRBV3-2
ASSLTGRPDYTQY
>11|.|TRBV10-3
ATQGVGRTEAF
>13|.|TRBV6-5
ASSLERKGAGGYT
>12|few|TRBV14
ASSQVGQGDGYT
>11|.|TRBV24-1
ATSDTGQVEAF
>15|once|TRBV5-1
ASSTRTGGTHNYGYT
>11|.|TRBV5-1
ASSLAGTDTQY
>15|.|TRBV7-3
ASSLIAGGPGTDTQY
>13|.|TRBV20-1
SASPMVATNEKLF
>12|.|TRBV19
ASSVPGANSPLH
>13|.|TRBV5-5
ASSLPTSAGDTQY
>10|.|TRBV5-4
ASSPGLETQY
>13|.|TRBV30
AWSESTAANQPQH
>12|.|TRBV7-7
ASSPTGGEETQY
>14|.|TRBV7-3
ASSLGAGTINSPLH
>11|.|TRBV27
ASSSGSGNTIY
>12|.|TRBV6-5
ASSGQGAVNEQF
>14|.|TRBV3-1/TRBV3-2
ASSSQNWGSNYGYT